Listed below are T cell receptor beta chains from one sample, sequenced in a study of T cell responses to AZD1222 COVID-19 vaccine. Only in-frame clones appear in the TCRdb table, and some are missing; sequencing was by immunoSEQ multiplex PCR. The data show over 75,000 clones, 80% to 90% seen once. Sequencing used peripheral blood, obtained 28 days after the second AZD1222 dose. The receptors were gathered from an adult who received the AZD1222 COVID-19 vaccine. CDR3s include the opening cysteine and the closing phenylalanine or tryptophan. Fields, in order: D gene, clone size, J gene, V gene, CDR3 DNA, CDR3 protein. D genes are given only for firm matches. A row's size may be missing; if present it is once, few, many or a size class.

d_gene: TRBD1; abundance: -; j_gene: TRBJ1-4; v_gene: TRBV3-1/TRBV3-2; CDR3nt: TGTGCCAGCAGCAGGGGACAGGCGGGGGAAAAACTGTTTTTT; CDR3aa: CASSRGQAGEKLFF
d_gene: -; abundance: -; j_gene: TRBJ1-2; v_gene: TRBV7-9; CDR3nt: TGTGCCAGCAGCTTAGCGTGGGGAGGGGGAAACTATGGCTACACCTTC; CDR3aa: CASSLAWGGGNYGYTF
d_gene: -; abundance: -; j_gene: TRBJ1-1; v_gene: TRBV19; CDR3nt: TGTGCCAGTAGTATAGAAGTATGGGGTGGCACTGAAGCTTTCTTT; CDR3aa: CASSIEVWGGTEAFF
d_gene: -; abundance: -; j_gene: TRBJ2-7; v_gene: TRBV6-5; CDR3nt: TGTGCCAGCAGTTACTCTGCCGGGGCCGAGCAGTACTTC; CDR3aa: CASSYSAGAEQYF
d_gene: TRBD2; abundance: few; j_gene: TRBJ2-3; v_gene: TRBV5-4; CDR3nt: TGTGCCAGCAGCTTAGCGGGGGGGCAAGTAGATACGCAGTATTTT; CDR3aa: CASSLAGGQVDTQYF
d_gene: TRBD1; abundance: -; j_gene: TRBJ1-5; v_gene: TRBV18; CDR3nt: TGTGCCAGCTCAGACAGGGGGCAGCCCCAGCATTTT; CDR3aa: CASSDRGQPQHF
d_gene: -; abundance: -; j_gene: TRBJ2-7; v_gene: TRBV7-9; CDR3nt: TGTGCCAGCAGCGCCCTCTCCTACGAGCAGTACTTC; CDR3aa: CASSALSYEQYF
d_gene: -; abundance: few; j_gene: TRBJ1-2; v_gene: TRBV5-1; CDR3nt: TGCGCCAGCAGCTTGAATCCAGGGGCAGATGGCTACACCTTC; CDR3aa: CASSLNPGADGYTF
d_gene: -; abundance: -; j_gene: TRBJ2-7; v_gene: TRBV18; CDR3nt: TGTGCCAGCTCCGAAGTGGGGGTCGAGCAGTACTTC; CDR3aa: CASSEVGVEQYF
d_gene: -; abundance: once; j_gene: TRBJ2-1; v_gene: TRBV19; CDR3nt: TGTGCCAGTAGTAGAGGCGAGTACGTCTTC; CDR3aa: CASSRGEYVF
d_gene: -; abundance: -; j_gene: TRBJ1-5; v_gene: TRBV5-8; CDR3nt: TGTGCCAGCGGGAACCAACAGGGAACGACCCAGCATTTT; CDR3aa: CASGNQQGTTQHF
d_gene: TRBD2; abundance: once; j_gene: TRBJ2-2; v_gene: TRBV4-3; CDR3nt: TGCGCCAGCAGCCAATTAGCGGGGGCCGACACCGGGGAGCTGTTTTTT; CDR3aa: CASSQLAGADTGELFF
d_gene: -; abundance: -; j_gene: TRBJ1-2; v_gene: TRBV5-1; CDR3nt: TGCGCCAGCAGCTTGGGGAGCGAGACGAACTATGGCTACACCTTC; CDR3aa: CASSLGSETNYGYTF
d_gene: TRBD2; abundance: -; j_gene: TRBJ2-3; v_gene: TRBV23-1; CDR3nt: TGCGCCAGCAGGCTAGCGGAGCTGACAGATACGCAGTATTTT; CDR3aa: CASRLAELTDTQYF
d_gene: -; abundance: -; j_gene: TRBJ1-1; v_gene: TRBV7-9; CDR3nt: TGTGCCAGCAGTAAGACAACGAACACTGAAGCTTTCTTT; CDR3aa: CASSKTTNTEAFF
d_gene: -; abundance: once; j_gene: TRBJ2-3; v_gene: TRBV5-1; CDR3nt: TGCGCCAGCAGCTTGTTTACCGGTTTAAGAAGAAATACGCAGTATTTT; CDR3aa: CASSLFTGLRRNTQYF
d_gene: -; abundance: few; j_gene: TRBJ2-1; v_gene: TRBV6-6; CDR3nt: TGTGCCAGCAGTCACCCAGACTCCCAACATGGACCTGGGGACTACAATGAGCAGTTCTTC; CDR3aa: CASSHPDSQHGPGDYNEQFF
d_gene: TRBD1; abundance: -; j_gene: TRBJ1-6; v_gene: TRBV30; CDR3nt: TGTGCCTGGAGTTATGGACAGGGTAATTCACCCCTCCACTTT; CDR3aa: CAWSYGQGNSPLHF
d_gene: -; abundance: -; j_gene: TRBJ1-4; v_gene: TRBV5-1; CDR3nt: TGCGCCAGCAGCTCAGGGACCGTGAATGAAAAACTGTTTTTT; CDR3aa: CASSSGTVNEKLFF
d_gene: TRBD1; abundance: -; j_gene: TRBJ2-7; v_gene: TRBV9; CDR3nt: TGTGCCAGCAGCGTAAAGACAGGGGGCTCCTACGAGCAGTACTTC; CDR3aa: CASSVKTGGSYEQYF
d_gene: -; abundance: -; j_gene: TRBJ1-3; v_gene: TRBV4-3; CDR3nt: TGCGCCAGCAGCCAAGACGGTGGGCCTGGAAACACCATATATTTT; CDR3aa: CASSQDGGPGNTIYF
d_gene: -; abundance: -; j_gene: TRBJ1-1; v_gene: TRBV15; CDR3nt: TGTGCCACCAGCCCGACAGAGAACACTGAAGCTTTCTTT; CDR3aa: CATSPTENTEAFF